This T cell receptor beta chain was sequenced for a study of PD-L1 blockade in urothelial cancer. About the study: Patients went on atezolizumab at some point between 2014 and 2015, receiving 1,200 mg intravenously every 3 weeks. The median T cell count in blood samples was some 140,000. Analyses were performed on blood at 3 weeks after treatment start (the second dose) and at 6 weeks. Study-wide results and caveats: Pretreatment blood TCR clonality under the median forecast improved survival.

Data came from immunoSEQ multiplex PCR; TCRdb stores just in-frame clones and leaves some out. The repertoire includes some 40,000 clones, about 89% of them detected once, and about 7.9% sits in the top ten. The time point here: peripheral blood 6 weeks after treatment start. CDR3 length: 14 residues. As to this clone: Antigen unknown.

The source is a man in his sixties or seventies with urothelial cancer. The chain carries TRBV21-1 and TRBJ2-7; whether TRBD2, the table's D call, matches the DNA was not checked. TRBV21-1 is noted as a pseudogene. The sequencing used PBMCs, collected around atezolizumab (anti-PD-L1) treatment. The CDR3 DNA reads as TGTGCCAGCAGCCCCTCTGCGGGCCCCTACGAGCAGTACTTC. It translates to CASSPSAGPYEQYF.